Presented here are 7 T cell receptor beta chains from one specimen sequenced in a study of control samples from healthy donors and cancer patients. The method was immunoSEQ multiplex PCR; TCRdb's version includes in-frame clones alone and lacks a portion of them. The sample shows roughly 370,000 clones, 80% to 95% of them seen only once. The sequenced sample consisted of PBMCs. The source is a man aged 40-55 years with head and neck cancer.

The chain has TRBV5-5 and TRBJ1-6; a weak D match, TRBD1 (5 bases). Germline values: CDR1 SGHKS, CDR2 YYEKEE (reference sequence). Trimming took off 5 bases at V and 7 bases at J, with 16 bases between the two ends. The CDR3 is 15 amino acids. The CDR3 loop reads CASREVQGVNSPLHF. The DNA of the CDR3 is TGTGCCAGCAGAGAGGTTCAGGGAGTGAATTCACCCCTCCACTTT. The whole variable domain, remainder taken from reference TRBV5-5 and TRBJ1-6, is DAGVTQSPTHLIKTRGQQVTLRCSPISGHKSVSWYQQVLGQGPQFIFQYYEKEERGRGNFPDRFSARQFPNYSSELNVNALLLGDSALYLCASREVQGVNSPLHFGNGTRLTVT.

This chain connects TRBV4-1 to TRBJ2-1; D remains ambiguous. Trimming took off 0 bases at V and 5 bases at J, with 11 bases between the two ends. This CDR3 comprises 15 residues. Germline CDR1 is MGHRA and CDR2 is YSYEKL. In DNA, the CDR3 is TGCGCCAGCAGCCAAGATAGACGGTTCGACAATGAGCAGTTCTTC. Translated: CASSQDRRFDNEQFF.

The rearrangement uses TRBV10-3 and TRBJ1-2; possible D gene TRBD1, 5 bases. Trimming took off 2 bases at V and 3 bases at J, with 7 bases between the two ends. There are 13 residues in the CDR3. Germline values: CDR1 ENHRY, CDR2 SYGVKD. The CDR3 loop is CAISEPGDYGYTF. The CDR3, as DNA: TGTGCCATCAGTGAGCCGGGGGACTATGGCTACACCTTC.

The chain combines TRBV4-1 with TRBJ2-7; possibly TRBD1 for D (6 bases). V was shortened by 1 base and J by 5 bases, with 12 bases between the two germline ends. CDR3 length equals 14 residues. Looked up from germline, CDR1 is MGHRA and CDR2 is YSYEKL. The CDR3 region is CASSQAGRGNEQYF. In nucleotides, the CDR3 is TGCGCCAGCAGCCAAGCGGGCAGGGGAAACGAGCAGTACTTC.

This clone showed up just once. The chain combines TRBV28 with TRBJ1-1, with D perhaps TRBD1 (6 bases). V lost 4 bases and J 7 bases, leaving 13 bases between the germline ends. The germline V gene encodes CDR1 MDHEN and CDR2 SYDVKM. There are 13 residues in the CDR3. The CDR3 loop reads CASSSQPRGEAFF. The DNA of the CDR3 is TGTGCCAGCAGTTCTCAACCCAGGGGTGAAGCTTTCTTT. The complete variable domain, with remaining parts taken from reference TRBV28 and TRBJ1-1, reads DVKVTQSSRYLVKRTGEKVFLECVQDMDHENMFWYRQDPGLGLRLIYFSYDVKMKEKGDIPEGYSVSREKKERFSLILESASTNQTSMYLCASSSQPRGEAFFGQGTRLTVV.

This sequence joins TRBV29-1 and TRBJ1-5, with D perhaps TRBD1 (6 bases). Trimming removed 6 bases from V and 0 bases from J, with 9 bases in between. Germline CDR1 reads SQVTM; CDR2 reads ANQGSEA. The CDR3 is made up of 13 amino acids. The CDR3 DNA reads TGCAGCGTGGGGGCTGATAGCAATCAGCCCCAGCATTTT. The encoded protein is CSVGADSNQPQHF.

A note on this clone: Within the sample, other DNA sequences also encode this same CDR3. The chain links TRBV18 to TRBJ2-5; D gene unclear. There are 12 residues in the CDR3. Between the trimmed V and J ends, which lost 0 bases and 5 bases, there was a span of 4 bases. Germline V lookup: CDR1 KGHSH, CDR2 LQKENI. CDR3 sequence: CASSPPGETQYF. DNA of the CDR3: TGTGCCAGCTCACCACCGGGGGAGACCCAGTACTTC.